The entry that follows covers one T cell receptor beta chain sequence. Its binding antigen is unknown. No much larger clone is present one base from it, and per-base qualities are unavailable. These data originate in a study of shared clonotypes between healthy human individuals (TCRdb year 2020). As for the study more broadly: The cohort included a few men and a couple of women between 18 and 49 years of age. For each donor, three plates each were used for CD4 naive and CD4 memory, two plates were used for CD8 naive, and one plate was used for CD8 memory. To estimate repertoire size and how much clonotype sharing occurs between individuals, the study deeply sequenced the blood TCR repertoires of about 5 healthy adults. To increase sequencing depth and limit assay-specific biases, TCR repertoire library preparation and sequencing were carried out by different laboratories using diverse techniques. Each donor's leukapheresis produced roughly between roughly 0.94 and 9.5 billion PBMCs. Study-wide findings and limitations: Based on pairwise subsampling, the degree of clonotype sharing among donors was expected to be affected by sequencing depth. Compared with non-shared clonotypes, the clonotypes found in all four sorted-subset donors had higher generation probabilities. Larger estimated clonotype richness was generally found for naive subsets than for memory subsets. Incomplete sequencing was indicated by rarefaction of sorted-subset datasets, despite the large sequencing depth. Sampling was restricted to blood, and TCR repertoires in tissue are likely to differ from TCR repertoires in blood. Around 5.4% of naive CD4, around 3.5% of naive CD8, approximately 2.2% of memory CD4, and roughly 0.4% of memory CD8 clonotypes were shared across a few donors. The small number of donors limited the genetic and exposure-history diversity represented.

Trimming costs V 3 bases and J 2 bases, and their ends lie 10 bases apart. Its CDR3 holds 14 amino acids, cysteine through phenylalanine. The sequence is cut down to CDR3 DNA, 42 bases in frame from base 1. For CDR1 and CDR2, the germline V gene lists SGHTA and FQGNSA. Donors were healthy HIV-negative adults with no recently reported acute infections or vaccinations. All donors were Caucasian adults living in Nashville, Tennessee, USA. Magnetic negative selection was used to enrich CD4+ T cells, after which naive cells were positively selected on CD45RA and the negative fraction became the memory subset. After blood collection by leukapheresis, PBMCs were isolated using Ficoll-Histopaque density gradient centrifugation and then cryopreserved in the vapor phase of liquid nitrogen. Analytical flow cytometry was used to check the purity and quantity of each magnetically sorted T cell population. Genomic DNA was isolated from every sorted fraction and measured by UV absorbance on a Nanodrop 2000c.

TCR CDR3 regions were amplified from genomic DNA by multiplex PCR using the deep immunoSEQ assay. Extracted genomic DNA from each cell subset was spread evenly across all wells of several immunoSEQ 96-well plates, with each plate serving as a replicate. For sorted subsets, around 200 ng genomic DNA, equal to 25,000 to 35,000 T cell genomes, was loaded into each replicate PCR. Purified libraries were measured with a Qubit 3.0 fluorometer, size-checked on a Bioanalyzer 2100, and measured again with the KAPA Library Quantification kit. Every immunoSEQ 96-well plate was sequenced on a dedicated single-read 150-cycle Illumina NextSeq 550 flow cell. Under the source paper's analysis protocol: Because only junctional sequences without quality scores were contained in the immunoSEQ output, filtering matching that applied to full-length reads could not be performed. To assign V/J genes and CDR3, sequences were annotated using PyIR, a Python wrapper for IgBLAST v1.9, with IMGT germline references. Reads with weak V/J assignments (E-value above 1e-6), missing CDR3, stop codons, out-of-frame junctions, or ambiguous translated residues were removed. V3J clonotypes were defined as sequences sharing the same inferred V gene, J gene, and CDR3 amino acid sequence. Percentage overlap between repertoires was calculated by dividing the number of shared unique clonotypes by the size of the smaller repertoire. RTK rarefaction, the Chao1 estimator, and Recon v2.1 estimates of unobserved clonotypes were used to assess repertoire richness. For all TCRbeta clonotypes obtained by the gDNA method from a few donors, generation probabilities were computed with OLGA. The immuneACCESS repertoire file appears here via TCRdb, limited to in-frame rearrangements. These files lack a portion of the clones; in checked studies, under half of the deficit traces to unresolved V genes, and the cause of the others is not known. V, J and clone size were drawn from that table, and D and trimming were deduced from the DNA. This sample holds 1.5 million to 1.9 million clones; 98% were observed only once. The biggest ten clones account for about 0.4% of the sample.

Recombination connected TRBV7-2 to TRBJ1-1; perhaps TRBD1 is the D gene, with 6 bases matching. The sample comprised naive CD4+ T cells sorted from blood. The cell subset or site label of this sample denotes: CD45RA+ positively selected. The sequence was collected from a man aged 25-45 years in good health. The DNA sequence is as follows: TGTGCCAGCAGCTTTAGGACAGTCAACACTGAAGCTTTCTTT. Translated, it reads CASSFRTVNTEAFF.